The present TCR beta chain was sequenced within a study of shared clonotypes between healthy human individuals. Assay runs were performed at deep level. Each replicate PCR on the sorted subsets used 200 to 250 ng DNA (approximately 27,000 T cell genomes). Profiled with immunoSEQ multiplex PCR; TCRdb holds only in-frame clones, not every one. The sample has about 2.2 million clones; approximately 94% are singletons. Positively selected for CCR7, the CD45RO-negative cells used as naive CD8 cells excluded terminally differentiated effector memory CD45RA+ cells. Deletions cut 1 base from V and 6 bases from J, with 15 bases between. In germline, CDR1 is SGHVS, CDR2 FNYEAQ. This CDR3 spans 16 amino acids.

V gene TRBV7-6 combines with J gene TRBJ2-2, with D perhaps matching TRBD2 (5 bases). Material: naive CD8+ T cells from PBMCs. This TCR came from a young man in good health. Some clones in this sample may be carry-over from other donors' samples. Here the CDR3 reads CASSLEAGTFAGELFF. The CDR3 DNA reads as TGTGCCAGCAGCTTAGAGGCGGGCACTTTCGCCGGGGAGCTGTTTTTT.